The clone carrying this T cell receptor (beta chain) was detected only a few times. The antigen is unknown. The sample belongs to a study of glioma-infiltrating T cells after dendritic cell vaccination. The overall study: Dendritic cell vaccination trial patients had either newly diagnosed or recurrent glioblastoma.

Using immunoSEQ multiplex PCR, the repertoire was profiled, and TCRdb retains in-frame clones only, with some absent. The sample has approximately 82,000 clones; 70% to 90% are singletons. Selection required adequate fresh-frozen tumor tissue plus more than two years' survival data. PBMC sampling occurred before vaccination, two weeks after the third dose, and at progression. Trimming left V 5 bases short and J 4 bases short, with 15 bases between. This CDR3 has 15 amino acids. Germline V gene data show CDR1 as MNHGY and CDR2 as SVAAGI. General study points: Higher TCR clonality did not directly relate to longer survival.

The sequence was obtained from a human donor with glioblastoma. This chain connects TRBV6-9 to TRBJ2-1, with D tentatively TRBD2 (6 bases). Sequencing was performed on blood, taken before dendritic cell vaccination. CDR3 in DNA: TGTGCCAGCAGTGATGGGGACGCGGGGTACAATGAGCAGTTCTTC. This codes for CASSDGDAGYNEQFF.